This T cell receptor beta chain is from a study of vaccination and CD4 T cells after COVID-19. Sequencing of the DNA from cultured CD4+ T cells was carried out with the Oncomine TCR Beta short-read assay. TCRdb re-analysed the PCR reads in MiXCR, keeping a single row per CDR3 protein. This sample has about 7,200 distinct CDR3 sequences, with 30% to 40% found just once. Germline CDR1 and CDR2: MNHNS and SASEGT. The CDR3 extends over 18 amino acids. Trimming took 7 bases from V and 10 from J; bases not matched to a gene: 18. Treatment denoted: roughly 10-day PBMC culture with coronavirus spike peptide pools or control peptides (ViraFEST assay). Gathered ahead of the COVID-19 pandemic (2011-2018) were the CD4+ T cells of the unexposed donor. Comment on this clonotype: Its target is not known.

Sequenced sample: CD4+ T cells from blood, cultured in vitro. J is TRBJ2-1 and V is TRBV6-1; 14 bases are a match to TRBD2. The TCR sequence derives from a human donor in good health. The CDR3 DNA follows: TGTGCCAGCAACTATAGAAGGACTAGCGGGGGGCCAGCGGGGGAGCAGTTCTTC. It is translated as CASNYRRTSGGPAGEQFF.